The entry below describes one T cell receptor beta chain. The CDR3 contains 12 residues. CDR1 is WSHSY, CDR2 SAAADI, per germline. V was shortened by 6 bases and J by 8 bases, with 13 bases between the two germline ends. The protocol was immunoSEQ multiplex PCR, while the TCRdb copy is restricted to in-frame clones and leaves out a portion. The table has 150,000 to 200,000 clones, 94% seen once. The data belong to a study of T cell responses to AZD1222 COVID-19 vaccine. The specimen comprised peripheral blood, sampled on day 0 of AZD1222 vaccination. The TCR originated in an adult in good health. The chain joins TRBV10-2 to TRBJ1-2; D is ambiguous. The CDR3 bases are TGCGCCAGCAGCCCCGTCGGCTTCGGCTACACCTTC. Protein: CASSPVGFGYTF.